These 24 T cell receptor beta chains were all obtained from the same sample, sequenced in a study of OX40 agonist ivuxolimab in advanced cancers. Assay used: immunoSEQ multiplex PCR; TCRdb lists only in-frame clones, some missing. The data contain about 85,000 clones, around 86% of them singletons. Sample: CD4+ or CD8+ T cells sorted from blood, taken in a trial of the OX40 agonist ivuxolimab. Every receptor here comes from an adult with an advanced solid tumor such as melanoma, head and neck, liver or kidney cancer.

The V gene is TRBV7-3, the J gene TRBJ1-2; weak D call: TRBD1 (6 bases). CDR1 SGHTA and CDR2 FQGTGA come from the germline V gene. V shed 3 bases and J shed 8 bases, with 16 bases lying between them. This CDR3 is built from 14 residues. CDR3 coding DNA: TGTGCCAGCAGCTTGACCAGGGCAGGGGACGGCTACACCTTC. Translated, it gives CASSLTRAGDGYTF.

The CDR3 nucleotides read TGTGCCAGCAGCTTAGCGCCGGCAGGAAGGACTGAAGCTTTCTTT. This gives the protein CASSLAPAGRTEAFF. The chain carries TRBV7-2 and TRBJ1-1; D ambiguous. Trimming removed 0 bases at V and 5 bases at J, with 13 bases between. Germline-derived CDR1 and CDR2 are SGHTA and FQGNSA. The CDR3 runs to 15 residues.

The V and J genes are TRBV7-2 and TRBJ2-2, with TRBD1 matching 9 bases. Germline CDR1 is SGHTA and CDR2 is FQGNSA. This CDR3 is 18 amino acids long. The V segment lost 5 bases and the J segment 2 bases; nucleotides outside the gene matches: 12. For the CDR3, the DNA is TGTGCCAGCAGCCGGGACAGGGTCGGCACGACTAACACCGGGGAGCTGTTTTTT. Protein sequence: CASSRDRVGTTNTGELFF.

The CDR3 coding sequence is TGTGCCAGCATCCTCTCATGGAGGTTGGGCGAGCAGTACTTC. Translated, it gives CASILSWRLGEQYF. The chain is built from TRBV7-8 and TRBJ2-7, with a weak D call TRBD2 (5 bases). The CDR3 length is 14 residues. The V gene lost 7 bases and the J gene lost 6 bases, with 19 bases spanning the gap. Germline lookup yields CDR1 SGHVS and CDR2 FQNEAQ.

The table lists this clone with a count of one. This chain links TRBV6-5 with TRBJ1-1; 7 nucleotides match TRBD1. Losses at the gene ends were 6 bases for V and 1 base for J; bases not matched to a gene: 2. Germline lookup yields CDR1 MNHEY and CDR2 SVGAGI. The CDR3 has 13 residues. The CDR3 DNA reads TGTGCCAGCAGGGGACAGCGGAACACTGAAGCTTTCTTT. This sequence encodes CASRGQRNTEAFF.

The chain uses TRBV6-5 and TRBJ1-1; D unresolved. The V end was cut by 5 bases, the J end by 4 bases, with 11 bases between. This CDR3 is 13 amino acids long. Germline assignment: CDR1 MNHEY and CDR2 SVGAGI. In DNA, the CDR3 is TGTGCCAGCAGTCCGCCCGCCCCCACTGAAGCTTTCTTT. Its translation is CASSPPAPTEAFF.

The CDR3 reads CASILVGQGSAGELFF. CDR3 sequence (DNA): TGTGCCAGCATCCTCGTAGGACAGGGATCCGCCGGGGAGCTGTTTTTT. V usage is TRBV7-2 and J usage is TRBJ2-2, with 8 bases aligning to TRBD1. The CDR3 loop spans 16 amino acids. Germline-derived CDR1 and CDR2 are SGHTA and FQGNSA. V shed 7 bases and J 6 bases; nucleotides not matched to a gene: 13.

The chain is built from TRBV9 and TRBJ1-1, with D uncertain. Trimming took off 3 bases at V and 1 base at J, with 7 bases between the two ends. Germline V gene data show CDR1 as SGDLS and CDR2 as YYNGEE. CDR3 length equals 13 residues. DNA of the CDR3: TGTGCCAGCAGCGCCCGACAGAACACTGAAGCTTTCTTT. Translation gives CASSARQNTEAFF.

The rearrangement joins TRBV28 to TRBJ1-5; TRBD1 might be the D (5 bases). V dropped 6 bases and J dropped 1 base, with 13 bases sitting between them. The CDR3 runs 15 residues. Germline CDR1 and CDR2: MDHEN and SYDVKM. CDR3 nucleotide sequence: TGTGCCAGCAGCCTCACCGGGGGAAGCAATCAGCCCCAGCATTTT. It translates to CASSLTGGSNQPQHF.

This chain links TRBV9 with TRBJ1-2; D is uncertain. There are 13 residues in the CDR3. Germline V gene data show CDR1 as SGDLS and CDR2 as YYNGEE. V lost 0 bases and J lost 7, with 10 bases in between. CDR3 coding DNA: TGTGCCAGCAGCGTAGACTTGGCTTTTGGCTACACCTTC. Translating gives CASSVDLAFGYTF.

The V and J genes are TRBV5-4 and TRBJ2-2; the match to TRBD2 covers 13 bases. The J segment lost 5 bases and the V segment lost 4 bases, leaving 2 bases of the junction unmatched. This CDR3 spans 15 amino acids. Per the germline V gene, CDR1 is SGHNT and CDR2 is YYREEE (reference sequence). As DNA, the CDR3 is TGTGCCAGCAGCCAGGGACTAGCGGGAACCGGGGAGCTGTTTTTT. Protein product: CASSQGLAGTGELFF.

DNA of the CDR3: TGTGCCAGCAGCATGGGGGGGGCATCCTACGAGCAGTACTTC. This encodes CASSMGGASYEQYF. This rearrangement joins TRBV25-1 to TRBJ2-7, with D possibly TRBD2 on 7 matching bases. The CDR3 covers 14 residues. V was shortened by 6 bases and J by 1 base, with 13 bases between the two germline ends. Germline CDR1 is MGHDK and CDR2 is SYGVNS.

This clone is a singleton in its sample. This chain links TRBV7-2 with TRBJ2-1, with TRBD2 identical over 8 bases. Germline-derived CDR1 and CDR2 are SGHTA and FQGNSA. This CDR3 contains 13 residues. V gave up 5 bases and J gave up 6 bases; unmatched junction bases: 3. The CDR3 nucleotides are TGTGCCAGCAGCGGAGCGGGAGTCAATGAGCAGTTCTTC. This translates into CASSGAGVNEQFF. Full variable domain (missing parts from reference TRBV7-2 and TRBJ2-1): GAGVSQSPSNKVTEKGKDVELRCDPISGHTALYWYRQSLGQGLEFLIYFQGNSAPDKSGLPSDRFSAERTGGSVSTLTIQRTQQEDSAVYLCASSGAGVNEQFFGPGTRLTVL.

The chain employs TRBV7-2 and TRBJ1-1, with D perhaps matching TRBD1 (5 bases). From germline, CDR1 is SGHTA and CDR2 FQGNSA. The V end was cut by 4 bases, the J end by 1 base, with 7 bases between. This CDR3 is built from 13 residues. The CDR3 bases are TGTGCCAGCAGCTGGGGGAAGAACACTGAAGCTTTCTTT. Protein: CASSWGKNTEAFF.

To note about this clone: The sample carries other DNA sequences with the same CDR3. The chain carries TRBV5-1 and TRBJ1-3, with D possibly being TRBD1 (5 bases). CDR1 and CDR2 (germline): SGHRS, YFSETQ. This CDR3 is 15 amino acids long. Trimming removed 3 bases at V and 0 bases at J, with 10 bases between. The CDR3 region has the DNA TGCGCCAGCAGCTCGACAGCGTACTCTGGAAACACCATATATTTT. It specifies CASSSTAYSGNTIYF.

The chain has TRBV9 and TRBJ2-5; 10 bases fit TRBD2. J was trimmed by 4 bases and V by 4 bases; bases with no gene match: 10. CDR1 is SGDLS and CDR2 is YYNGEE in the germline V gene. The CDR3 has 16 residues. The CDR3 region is CASSLGSSGRAETQYF. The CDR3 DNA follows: TGTGCCAGCAGCCTAGGATCTAGCGGGAGAGCAGAGACCCAGTACTTC.

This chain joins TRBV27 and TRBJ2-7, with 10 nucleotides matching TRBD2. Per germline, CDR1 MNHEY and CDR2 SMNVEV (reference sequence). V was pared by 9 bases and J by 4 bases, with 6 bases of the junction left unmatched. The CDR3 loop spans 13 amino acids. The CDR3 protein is CARSLAGAYEQYF. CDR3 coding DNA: TGTGCCAGGTCCCTAGCGGGGGCTTACGAGCAGTACTTC.

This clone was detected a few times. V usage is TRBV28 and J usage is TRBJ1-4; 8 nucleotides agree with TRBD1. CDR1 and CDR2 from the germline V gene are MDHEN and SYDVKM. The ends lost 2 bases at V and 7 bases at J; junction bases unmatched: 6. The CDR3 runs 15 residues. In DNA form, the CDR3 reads TGTGCCAGCAGTTTACGTAGGACAGGGAGTGAAAAACTGTTTTTT. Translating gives CASSLRRTGSEKLFF.

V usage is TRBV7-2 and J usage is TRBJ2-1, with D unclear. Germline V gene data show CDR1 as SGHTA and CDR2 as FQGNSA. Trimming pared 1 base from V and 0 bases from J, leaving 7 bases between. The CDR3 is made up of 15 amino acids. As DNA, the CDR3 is TGTGCCAGCAGCTTAGGTCCCGACTCCTACAATGAGCAGTTCTTC. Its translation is CASSLGPDSYNEQFF. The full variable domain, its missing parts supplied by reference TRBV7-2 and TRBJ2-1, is GAGVSQSPSNKVTEKGKDVELRCDPISGHTALYWYRQSLGQGLEFLIYFQGNSAPDKSGLPSDRFSAERTGGSVSTLTIQRTQQEDSAVYLCASSLGPDSYNEQFFGPGTRLTVL.

The CDR3 spells CASSPPGSGRRTDTQYF. DNA for the CDR3: TGTGCCAGCTCACCACCGGGTAGCGGGAGGCGGACAGATACGCAGTATTTT. The rearrangement links TRBV18 to TRBJ2-3, with 10 bases that match TRBD2. The CDR3 runs 17 residues. J lost 3 bases, V lost 0 bases, and 6 bases had no gene match. Germline V gene sequence: CDR1 KGHSH, CDR2 LQKENI.

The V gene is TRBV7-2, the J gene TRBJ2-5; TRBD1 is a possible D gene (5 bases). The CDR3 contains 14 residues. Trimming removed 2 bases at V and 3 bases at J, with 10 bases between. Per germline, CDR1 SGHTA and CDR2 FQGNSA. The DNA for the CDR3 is TGTGCCAGCAGCTTATTTATAGGGGAAGAGACCCAGTACTTC. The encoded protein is CASSLFIGEETQYF.

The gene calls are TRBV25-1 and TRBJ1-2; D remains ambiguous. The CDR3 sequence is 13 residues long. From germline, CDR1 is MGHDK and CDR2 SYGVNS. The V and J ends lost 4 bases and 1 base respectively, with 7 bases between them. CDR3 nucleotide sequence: TGTGCCAGCAGTGTATGGGGTAACTATGGCTACACCTTC. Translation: CASSVWGNYGYTF.

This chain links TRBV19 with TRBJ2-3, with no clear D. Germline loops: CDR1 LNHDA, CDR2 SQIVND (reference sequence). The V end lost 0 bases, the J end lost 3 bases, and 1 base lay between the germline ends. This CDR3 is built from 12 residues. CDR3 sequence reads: CASSIDTDTQYF. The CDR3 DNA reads TGTGCCAGTAGTATAGATACAGATACGCAGTATTTT. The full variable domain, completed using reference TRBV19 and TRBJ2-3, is DGGITQSPKYLFRKEGQNVTLSCEQNLNHDAMYWYRQDPGQGLRLIYYSQIVNDFQKGDIAEGYSVSREKKESFPLTVTSAQKNPTAFYLCASSIDTDTQYFGPGTRLTVL.

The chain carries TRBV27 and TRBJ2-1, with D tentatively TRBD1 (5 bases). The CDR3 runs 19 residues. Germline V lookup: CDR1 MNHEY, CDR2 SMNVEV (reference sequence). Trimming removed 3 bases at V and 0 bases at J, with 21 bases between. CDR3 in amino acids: CASSFRRSSSTGSYNEQFF. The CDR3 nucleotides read TGTGCCAGCAGTTTTAGAAGGTCGAGTTCCACAGGCTCCTACAATGAGCAGTTCTTC.